This T cell receptor (beta chain) emerged from a study of blood T cell repertoires in COVID-19. Study-wide context: Donors in the United States, Italy and Spain gave samples during acute or convalescent COVID-19. PBMCs, B-cell-depleted T cells, or T cells were the source of the cDNA or gDNA that made up the material.

J lost 0 bases, V lost 2 bases, and 0 bases had no gene match. Germline assignment: CDR1 SGHTA and CDR2 FQGTGA. This CDR3 is built from 14 residues. In the original analysis: Counts of nucleated cells, estimated from reference gene primer amplification, were obtained. Data came from immunoSEQ multiplex PCR; TCRdb stores just in-frame clones and leaves some out. V, J and clone size derive from that table, while D and trimming were established from the DNA sequence. The sample yields fewer than 150,000 clones, around 88% seen once. V gene TRBV7-3 combines with J gene TRBJ2-7; TRBD2 matches at 8 bases. The receptor's source is a human donor in a cohort sampled during active COVID-19. The source material was peripheral blood. CDR3 loop: CASSLAGGSYEQYF. Here the CDR3 DNA reads TGTGCCAGCAGCTTAGCGGGGGGCTCCTACGAGCAGTACTTC.